These T cell receptor beta chains were read from a single sample in a study of T cell responses to AZD1222 COVID-19 vaccine. Profiled with immunoSEQ multiplex PCR; TCRdb holds only in-frame clones, not every one. The profile shows about 140,000 clones, over 85% of them singletons. Sequenced here: peripheral blood, sampled on day 0 of AZD1222 vaccination. The receptor set was obtained from an adult in good health. The CDR3 runs from the conserved cysteine through the conserved F or W. The D gene is left open where the match is weak. Not every row has a clone size; where given, it reads once, few, many or a size class.

D: .; J: TRBJ1-4; V: TRBV7-2; size: .; CDR3: CASSLGGPNALNEKLFF; DNA: TGTGCCAGCAGCTTAGGGGGGCCCAATGCCCTTAATGAAAAACTGTTTTTT
D: .; J: TRBJ2-7; V: TRBV18; size: few; CDR3: CASSPKAYEQYF; DNA: TGTGCCAGCTCACCGAAAGCCTACGAGCAGTACTTC
D: TRBD2; J: TRBJ2-3; V: TRBV7-2; size: .; CDR3: CASSRLAGGGADTQYF; DNA: TGTGCCAGCAGCCGTCTAGCGGGAGGAGGGGCAGATACGCAGTATTTT
D: .; J: TRBJ2-7; V: TRBV19; size: .; CDR3: CASSAGRWGYEQYF; DNA: TGTGCCAGTAGCGCGGGCCGATGGGGGTACGAGCAGTACTTC
D: .; J: TRBJ2-3; V: TRBV3-1/TRBV3-2; size: .; CDR3: CASSPMTAGADTQYF; DNA: TGTGCCAGCAGCCCAATGACGGCAGGAGCAGATACGCAGTATTTT
D: .; J: TRBJ1-2; V: TRBV28; size: .; CDR3: CASTPGAGPVNYGYTF; DNA: TGTGCCAGCACCCCAGGGGCAGGACCAGTTAACTATGGCTACACCTTC
D: TRBD1; J: TRBJ1-5; V: TRBV28; size: .; CDR3: CASWDRVENGNQPQHF; DNA: TGTGCCAGCTGGGACAGGGTAGAAAACGGCAATCAGCCCCAGCATTTT
D: TRBD2; J: TRBJ2-7; V: TRBV7-8; size: .; CDR3: CASRLAGGSYEQYF; DNA: TGTGCCAGCCGCCTAGCGGGAGGTTCCTACGAGCAGTACTTC
D: .; J: TRBJ1-1; V: TRBV11-3; size: .; CDR3: CASSPGGQRNTEAFF; DNA: TGTGCCAGCAGCCCAGGAGGGCAGAGGAACACTGAAGCTTTCTTT
D: .; J: TRBJ2-1; V: TRBV19; size: .; CDR3: CASSLTAVGGSYNEQFF; DNA: TGTGCCAGTAGTCTTACAGCGGTGGGAGGCTCCTACAATGAGCAGTTCTTC
D: .; J: TRBJ2-1; V: TRBV5-1; size: .; CDR3: CASSFGSYNEQFF; DNA: TGCGCCAGCAGCTTTGGCTCCTACAATGAGCAGTTCTTC
D: .; J: TRBJ2-5; V: TRBV27; size: .; CDR3: CASRGETQYF; DNA: TGTGCCAGCAGAGGAGAGACCCAGTACTTC
D: .; J: TRBJ1-6; V: TRBV7-8; size: .; CDR3: CASSLDSNSPLHF; DNA: TGTGCCAGCAGCTTAGACAGTAATTCACCCCTCCACTTT
D: .; J: TRBJ2-7; V: TRBV6-5; size: once; CDR3: CASSYRPGDPPFEQYF; DNA: TGTGCCAGCAGTTACCGCCCCGGGGACCCCCCCTTCGAGCAGTACTTC
D: .; J: TRBJ2-1; V: TRBV29-1; size: few; CDR3: CSVEGVPPSSYNEQFF; DNA: TGCAGCGTTGAAGGGGTCCCCCCGAGCTCCTACAATGAGCAGTTCTTC
D: .; J: TRBJ2-1; V: TRBV27; size: .; CDR3: CASSPSQGNFGDEQFF; DNA: TGTGCCAGCAGTCCGAGTCAGGGTAATTTCGGCGATGAGCAGTTCTTC
D: .; J: TRBJ1-3; V: TRBV9; size: .; CDR3: CASSLGWGDHGNTIYF; DNA: TGTGCCAGCAGCCTTGGATGGGGGGATCATGGAAACACCATATATTTT
D: .; J: TRBJ2-1; V: TRBV19; size: .; CDR3: CASKGDGSTWGEQFF; DNA: TGTGCCAGTAAAGGTGACGGGAGCACTTGGGGTGAGCAGTTCTTC
D: .; J: TRBJ2-2; V: TRBV5-4; size: .; CDR3: CASSLGRQNTGELFF; DNA: TGTGCCAGCAGCTTGGGTCGACAGAACACCGGGGAGCTGTTTTTT
D: TRBD1; J: TRBJ1-1; V: TRBV12-5; size: .; CDR3: CASGFAGTGGFSPPAEAFF; DNA: TGTGCTAGTGGTTTCGCCGGGACAGGGGGCTTTTCACCCCCCGCTGAAGCTTTCTTT
D: .; J: TRBJ1-6; V: TRBV4-3; size: .; CDR3: CASSQVGGLSSPLHF; DNA: TGCGCCAGCAGCCAAGTGGGAGGGTTGTCTTCACCCCTCCACTTT
D: TRBD2; J: TRBJ2-1; V: TRBV6-2/TRBV6-3; size: .; CDR3: CASSSQPSGSSRTGNEQFF; DNA: TGTGCCAGCAGTTCCCAACCTAGCGGGAGTTCCAGGACCGGCAATGAGCAGTTCTTC
D: .; J: TRBJ1-6; V: TRBV2; size: .; CDR3: CATQADYNSPLHF; DNA: TGTGCCACCCAGGCCGACTATAATTCACCCCTCCACTTT
D: .; J: TRBJ2-3; V: TRBV7-3; size: .; CDR3: CASSPRPWDESTDTQYF; DNA: TGTGCCAGCAGCCCCCGGCCTTGGGACGAGAGCACAGATACGCAGTATTTT
D: TRBD2; J: TRBJ2-1; V: TRBV4-2; size: .; CDR3: CASSLREGPRDEQFF; DNA: TGTGCCAGCAGCCTGAGGGAGGGCCCTCGCGATGAGCAGTTCTTC
D: TRBD1; J: TRBJ2-3; V: TRBV29-1; size: .; CDR3: CSASPGQNTDTQYF; DNA: TGCAGCGCCTCACCGGGACAGAACACAGATACGCAGTATTTT
D: TRBD2; J: TRBJ2-1; V: TRBV6-1; size: .; CDR3: CASSGTSGFNEQFF; DNA: TGTGCCAGCAGTGGGACTAGCGGATTCAATGAGCAGTTCTTC
D: .; J: TRBJ2-7; V: TRBV6-2/TRBV6-3; size: .; CDR3: CASSYSRIYEQYF; DNA: TGTGCCAGCAGTTATAGCAGAATCTACGAGCAGTACTTC
D: TRBD2; J: TRBJ2-7; V: TRBV27; size: .; CDR3: CASSWTSALSYEQYF; DNA: TGTGCCAGCAGTTGGACTAGCGCCCTCTCCTACGAGCAGTACTTC
D: .; J: TRBJ2-4; V: TRBV28; size: .; CDR3: CASSLGQLRAKNIQYF; DNA: TGTGCCAGCAGTTTAGGACAGTTGAGGGCCAAAAACATTCAGTACTTC
D: .; J: TRBJ1-2; V: TRBV6-2/TRBV6-3; size: few; CDR3: CASSYQQPYGYTF; DNA: TGTGCCAGCAGTTATCAACAGCCCTATGGCTACACCTTC
D: .; J: TRBJ2-2; V: TRBV7-9; size: .; CDR3: CASSPHQGTGELFF; DNA: TGTGCCAGCAGCCCACACCAAGGGACCGGGGAGCTGTTTTTT
D: TRBD2; J: TRBJ2-5; V: TRBV7-9; size: .; CDR3: CASSLGRASGTETQYF; DNA: TGTGCCAGCAGCCTAGGTAGGGCTAGCGGGACAGAGACCCAGTACTTC
D: .; J: TRBJ1-4; V: TRBV3-1/TRBV3-2; size: .; CDR3: CASSQLGGVTGEKLFF; DNA: TGTGCCAGCAGCCAATTAGGCGGAGTAACAGGAGAAAAACTGTTTTTT
D: .; J: TRBJ1-6; V: TRBV28; size: .; CDR3: CASRPLSRDHSPLHF; DNA: TGTGCCAGCAGGCCCCTAAGCAGGGATCATTCACCCCTCCACTTT
D: .; J: TRBJ1-4; V: TRBV19; size: .; CDR3: CASSKQLTNEKLFF; DNA: TGTGCCAGTAGTAAACAGCTTACTAATGAAAAACTGTTTTTT
D: .; J: TRBJ2-1; V: TRBV6-2/TRBV6-3; size: .; CDR3: CASSYGGDYNEQFF; DNA: TGTGCCAGCAGTTACGGGGGAGACTACAATGAGCAGTTCTTC
D: .; J: TRBJ1-2; V: TRBV2; size: .; CDR3: CASSAQVYGYTF; DNA: TGTGCCAGCAGTGCCCAGGTCTATGGCTACACCTTC
D: TRBD1; J: TRBJ1-2; V: TRBV29-1; size: .; CDR3: CSVEARETGQYGYTF; DNA: TGCAGCGTTGAGGCTCGGGAGACAGGGCAATATGGCTACACCTTC
D: TRBD1; J: TRBJ1-3; V: TRBV18; size: few; CDR3: CASSPEGASGNTIYF; DNA: TGTGCCAGCTCACCTGAGGGGGCCTCTGGAAACACCATATATTTT
D: .; J: TRBJ2-1; V: TRBV2; size: .; CDR3: CASSISNEQFF; DNA: TGTGCCAGCAGTATAAGCAATGAGCAGTTCTTC
D: .; J: TRBJ2-7; V: TRBV11-2; size: few; CDR3: CASSPSIIYGQYF; DNA: TGTGCCAGCAGCCCGAGCATCATATACGGGCAGTACTTC
D: .; J: TRBJ1-2; V: TRBV12-3/TRBV12-4; size: .; CDR3: CASSGHTYGYTF; DNA: TGTGCCAGCAGTGGCCATACTTATGGCTACACCTTC
D: TRBD1; J: TRBJ1-2; V: TRBV3-1/TRBV3-2; size: once; CDR3: CASTRTGGNYGYTF; DNA: TGTGCCAGCACCCGGACAGGGGGTAACTATGGCTACACCTTC
D: TRBD2; J: TRBJ2-3; V: TRBV5-1; size: .; CDR3: CASSWSTSGRTDTQYF; DNA: TGCGCCAGCAGCTGGTCGACTAGCGGACGCACAGATACGCAGTATTTT
D: .; J: TRBJ1-1; V: TRBV19; size: .; CDR3: CASSGMRQAPQAFF; DNA: TGTGCCAGTAGTGGAATGCGACAGGCACCGCAAGCTTTCTTT
D: TRBD1; J: TRBJ1-2; V: TRBV5-1; size: .; CDR3: CASSWDRALYGYTF; DNA: TGCGCCAGCAGCTGGGACAGGGCCCTCTATGGCTACACCTTC
D: TRBD1; J: TRBJ1-1; V: TRBV6-5; size: .; CDR3: CASKYRGMNTEAFF; DNA: TGTGCCAGCAAATACAGGGGGATGAACACTGAAGCTTTCTTT
D: .; J: TRBJ1-3; V: TRBV7-8; size: .; CDR3: CASSLTRVGTSGNTIYF; DNA: TGTGCCAGCAGCTTAACTCGGGTAGGGACCTCTGGAAACACCATATATTTT
D: TRBD1; J: TRBJ1-1; V: TRBV7-9; size: .; CDR3: CASSLAWTGENTEAFF; DNA: TGTGCCAGCAGCTTAGCGTGGACAGGGGAGAACACTGAAGCTTTCTTT